The rows below give T cell receptor beta chains drawn from one sample of a study of cytomegalovirus exposure and HLA in healthy donors. Using immunoSEQ multiplex PCR, the repertoire was profiled, and TCRdb retains in-frame clones only, with some absent. Here the sample spans 150,000 to 200,000 clones, roughly 87% being singletons. The specimen was PBMCs. Source of these receptors: a boy aged 2 to 10 in good health and CMV-seronegative. Each CDR3 is given with its conserved first and last residue. D genes are given only for firm matches. The size of a clone is reported for some rows only, either as once, few or many, or as a class for expanded clones.

v_gene,abundance,d_gene,j_gene,CDR3aa,CDR3nt
TRBV6-1,once,.,TRBJ1-2,CASSDIFSGDYTF,TGTGCCAGCAGCGACATTTTCTCAGGGGACTACACCTTC
TRBV30,.,TRBD1,TRBJ1-4,CAWNYPGQGYEKLFF,TGTGCCTGGAATTATCCCGGACAGGGTTACGAAAAACTGTTTTTT
TRBV5-6,few,TRBD2,TRBJ2-1,CASSLEEAGVMYNEQFF,TGTGCCAGCAGCTTGGAGGAAGCGGGAGTGATGTACAATGAGCAGTTCTTC
TRBV6-1,.,.,TRBJ2-1,CASSERNEQFF,TGTGCCAGCAGTGAACGGAATGAGCAGTTCTTC
TRBV2,.,.,TRBJ2-7,CASSDPQGYEQYF,TGTGCCAGCAGTGATCCGCAGGGCTACGAGCAGTACTTC
TRBV7-2,.,.,TRBJ2-5,CASIRGAGETQYF,TGTGCCAGCATCCGGGGGGCCGGAGAGACCCAGTACTTC
TRBV18,once,TRBD1,TRBJ1-5,CASSPGQGTNQPQHF,TGTGCCAGCTCACCCGGACAGGGCACTAATCAGCCCCAGCATTTT
TRBV5-4,.,TRBD1,TRBJ2-5,CASSPRDSQTQYF,TGTGCCAGCAGCCCACGGGACAGCCAGACCCAGTACTTC
TRBV7-6,.,.,TRBJ1-3,CASSLSVFSGNTIYF,TGTGCCAGCAGCTTAAGCGTCTTCTCTGGAAACACCATATATTTT
TRBV5-5,once,TRBD2,TRBJ2-7,CASCPRDYDYEQYF,TGTGCCAGTTGCCCCCGGGACTATGACTACGAGCAGTACTTC
TRBV10-2,.,.,TRBJ1-1,CASKEAGSRAFF,TGCGCCAGCAAAGAGGCGGGATCGAGGGCTTTCTTT
TRBV19,few,TRBD1,TRBJ2-1,CASQAGAGTGRHNEQFF,TGTGCCAGCCAAGCCGGGGCCGGGACAGGGCGGCACAATGAGCAGTTCTTC
TRBV27,.,.,TRBJ2-7,CASSSRWGTYEQYF,TGTGCCAGCAGTTCCCGTTGGGGGACATACGAGCAGTACTTC
TRBV6-1,.,TRBD1,TRBJ2-3,CASSENAGGGNTQYF,TGTGCCAGCAGTGAAAACGCAGGGGGTGGAAATACGCAGTATTTT
TRBV28,.,TRBD1,TRBJ2-1,CASIDGQGRGNEQFF,TGTGCCAGCATTGACGGACAGGGTAGGGGCAATGAGCAGTTCTTC
TRBV5-1,.,.,TRBJ2-5,CASSLVGGMIRETQYF,TGCGCCAGCAGCTTGGTGGGGGGTATGATCAGGGAGACCCAGTACTTC
TRBV19,.,.,TRBJ1-3,CASSRTDPGNTIYF,TGTGCCAGTAGTCGTACAGATCCTGGAAACACCATATATTTT
TRBV19,.,.,TRBJ1-2,CASSIVPDNARSF,TGTGCCAGTAGTATAGTCCCGGACAACGCACGCTCCTTC
TRBV7-2,.,TRBD1,TRBJ1-6,CAISRDRNSPLHF,TGTGCCATTTCCCGGGACAGAAATTCACCCCTCCACTTT
TRBV6-5,few,TRBD2,TRBJ2-7,CASRGLAGLYEQYF,TGTGCCAGCAGGGGACTAGCGGGGCTTTACGAGCAGTACTTC
TRBV7-2,.,.,TRBJ2-7,CASSLFPAYEQYF,TGTGCCAGCAGCTTATTCCCCGCCTACGAGCAGTACTTC
TRBV30,.,TRBD1,TRBJ1-1,CAWQRRGQDTEAFF,TGTGCCTGGCAAAGGAGGGGGCAGGACACTGAAGCTTTCTTT
TRBV19,.,.,TRBJ1-1,CASSPPKNSEAFF,TGTGCCAGTAGTCCCCCGAAGAACAGTGAAGCTTTCTTT
TRBV7-9,.,TRBD1,TRBJ2-5,CASSLIQGAWETQYF,TGTGCCAGCAGCTTAATACAGGGGGCTTGGGAGACCCAGTACTTC
TRBV10-3,.,TRBD1,TRBJ2-6,CAISFKDGTGTSGANVLTF,TGTGCCATCAGCTTTAAAGACGGGACAGGAACCTCTGGGGCCAACGTCCTGACTTTC
TRBV5-1,.,.,TRBJ2-3,CASSLGGSTSTDTQYF,TGCGCCAGCAGCTTAGGAGGGAGCACTAGCACAGATACGCAGTATTTT
TRBV6-5,once,.,TRBJ2-2,CASSYRGTFTGELFF,TGTGCCAGCAGTTACCGCGGGACGTTTACCGGGGAGCTGTTTTTT
TRBV5-1,.,.,TRBJ1-6,CASGADSSYNSPLHF,TGCGCCAGCGGGGCCGATAGCTCCTATAATTCACCCCTCCACTTT
TRBV2,.,.,TRBJ2-7,CASSLGEYEQYF,TGTGCCAGCAGTTTAGGGGAATACGAGCAGTACTTC
TRBV7-2,.,TRBD2,TRBJ2-1,CASSSGTSPSSYNEQFF,TGTGCCAGCAGCTCGGGGACTAGCCCAAGCTCCTACAATGAGCAGTTCTTC
TRBV7-6,.,TRBD1,TRBJ1-5,CASSLFRGPSWPQHF,TGTGCCAGCAGCTTATTCAGGGGGCCCTCTTGGCCCCAGCATTTT
TRBV15,.,TRBD2,TRBJ2-3,CATSTLAGVTDTQYF,TGTGCCACCAGTACTTTAGCGGGGGTCACAGATACGCAGTATTTT
TRBV7-6,.,TRBD2,TRBJ2-7,CASSSVRTSGTYEQYF,TGTGCCAGCAGCTCTGTGCGAACTAGCGGTACCTACGAGCAGTACTTC
TRBV6-1,.,TRBD1,TRBJ2-5,CASSSLDRAQETQYF,TGTGCCAGCAGCTCCCTCGACAGGGCCCAAGAGACCCAGTACTTC
TRBV5-1,.,TRBD2,TRBJ2-1,CASSTLAGGLGNEQFF,TGCGCCAGCAGCACCCTAGCGGGGGGGCTGGGGAATGAGCAGTTCTTC
TRBV5-1,few,TRBD2,TRBJ2-7,CASSPTSSYEQYF,TGCGCCAGCAGCCCGACTAGCAGCTACGAGCAGTACTTC
TRBV27,.,.,TRBJ1-1,CASSTRKAGRDEAFF,TGTGCCAGCAGTACACGGAAGGCTGGGAGGGACGAAGCTTTCTTT
TRBV15,.,.,TRBJ2-2,CATSVLDSGYTGELFF,TGTGCCACCAGCGTGCTTGACTCCGGGTACACCGGGGAGCTGTTTTTT
TRBV11-2,.,.,TRBJ2-2,CASSSPPDTANTGELFF,TGTGCCAGCAGCTCACCTCCGGACACAGCGAACACCGGGGAGCTGTTTTTT
TRBV9,few,.,TRBJ2-3,CASSASGSVTDTQYF,TGTGCCAGCAGCGCCTCGGGGAGCGTCACAGATACGCAGTATTTT
TRBV7-9,.,TRBD1,TRBJ1-4,CASSYETGEGEKLFF,TGTGCCAGCAGCTACGAAACAGGGGAAGGTGAAAAACTGTTTTTT
TRBV5-1,.,.,TRBJ1-6,CASSPHSGGIGSPLHF,TGCGCCAGCAGCCCGCACTCGGGGGGTATAGGGTCACCCCTCCACTTT
TRBV9,.,TRBD1,TRBJ1-2,CASSGQGGYGYTF,TGTGCCAGCAGCGGACAGGGTGGCTATGGCTACACCTTC
TRBV30,.,.,TRBJ2-7,CAFTGLNNYEQYF,TGTGCCTTTACCGGACTAAATAACTACGAGCAGTACTTC
TRBV19,.,.,TRBJ1-6,CASSPSGGRNSPLHF,TGTGCCAGTAGTCCCAGTGGGGGCCGGAATTCACCCCTCCACTTT
TRBV6-4,once,TRBD1,TRBJ1-3,CASSDPGTGKWMIPGNTIYF,TGTGCCAGCAGTGACCCTGGGACAGGGAAATGGATGATTCCTGGAAACACCATATATTTT
TRBV5-4,.,TRBD2,TRBJ2-2,CASSPMTSGGAMAGELFF,TGTGCCAGCAGCCCTATGACTAGCGGGGGGGCAATGGCCGGGGAGCTGTTTTTT
TRBV4-1,.,TRBD2,TRBJ2-7,CASSQTITSGGYEQYF,TGCGCCAGCAGCCAAACTATCACTAGCGGGGGTTACGAGCAGTACTTC
TRBV30,.,TRBD2,TRBJ2-5,CAWSRSQETLAGIQETQYF,TGTGCCTGGAGCCGAAGCCAAGAAACACTAGCGGGGATCCAAGAGACCCAGTACTTC
TRBV9,.,.,TRBJ1-1,CASSVGGPEAFF,TGTGCCAGCAGCGTAGGAGGCCCTGAAGCTTTCTTT
TRBV13,.,TRBD2,TRBJ2-1,CASSLWVAGGRNEQFF,TGTGCCAGCAGCTTATGGGTAGCGGGGGGGCGGAATGAGCAGTTCTTC
TRBV7-9,once,TRBD2,TRBJ2-1,CASSFGGGINEQFF,TGTGCCAGCAGCTTTGGCGGGGGGATCAATGAGCAGTTCTTC
TRBV29-1,.,TRBD2,TRBJ2-3,CSGGGRVADTQYF,TGCAGCGGAGGCGGGAGGGTAGCAGATACGCAGTATTTT
TRBV27,.,TRBD2,TRBJ2-1,CASSPRVAGGQGNEQFF,TGTGCCAGCAGTCCCCGGGTAGCGGGAGGCCAGGGGAATGAGCAGTTCTTC
TRBV25-1,.,.,TRBJ1-4,CASSGTDRINEKLFF,TGTGCCAGCAGTGGGACGGACAGAATTAATGAAAAACTGTTTTTT